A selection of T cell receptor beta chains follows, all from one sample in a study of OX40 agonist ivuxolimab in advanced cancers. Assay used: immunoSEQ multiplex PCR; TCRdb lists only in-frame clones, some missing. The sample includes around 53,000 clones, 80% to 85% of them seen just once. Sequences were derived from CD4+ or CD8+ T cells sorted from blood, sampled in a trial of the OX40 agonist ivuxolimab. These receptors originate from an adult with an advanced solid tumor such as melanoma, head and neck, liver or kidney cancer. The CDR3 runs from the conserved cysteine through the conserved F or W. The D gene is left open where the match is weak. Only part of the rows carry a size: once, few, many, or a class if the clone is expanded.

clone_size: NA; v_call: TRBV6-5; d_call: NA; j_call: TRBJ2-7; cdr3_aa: CASSYSGDIYEQYF; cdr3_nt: TGTGCCAGCAGTTACTCGGGGGACATCTACGAGCAGTACTTC
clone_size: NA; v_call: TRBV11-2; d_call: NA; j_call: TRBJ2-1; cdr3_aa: CASSPGPGRPNEQFF; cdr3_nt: TGTGCCAGCAGCCCTGGGCCAGGGAGGCCCAATGAGCAGTTCTTC
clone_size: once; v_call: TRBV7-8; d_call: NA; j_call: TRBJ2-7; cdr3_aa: CASSRLRGLEQYF; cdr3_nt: TGTGCCAGCAGCCGACTGCGGGGACTTGAGCAGTACTTC
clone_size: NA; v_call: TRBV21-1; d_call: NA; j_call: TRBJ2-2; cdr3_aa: CASVKGTNTGELFF; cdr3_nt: TGTGCCAGCGTCAAGGGAACGAACACCGGGGAGCTGTTTTTT
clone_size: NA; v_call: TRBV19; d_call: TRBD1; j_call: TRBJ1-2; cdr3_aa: CASSRTGVYGYTF; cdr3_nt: TGTGCCAGTAGCAGGACAGGGGTGTATGGCTACACCTTC
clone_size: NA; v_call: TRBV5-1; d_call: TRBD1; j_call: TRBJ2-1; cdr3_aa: CASSLGETGAANEQFF; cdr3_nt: TGCGCCAGCAGCTTGGGGGAAACAGGGGCAGCCAATGAGCAGTTCTTC
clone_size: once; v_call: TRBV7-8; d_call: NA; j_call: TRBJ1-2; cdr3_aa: CASSLDNYGYTF; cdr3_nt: TGTGCCAGCAGCTTGGACAACTATGGCTACACCTTC
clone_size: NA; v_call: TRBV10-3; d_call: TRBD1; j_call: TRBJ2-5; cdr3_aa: CAISEPKRQGFQETQYF; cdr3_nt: TGTGCCATCAGTGAGCCGAAAAGACAGGGGTTCCAAGAGACCCAGTACTTC
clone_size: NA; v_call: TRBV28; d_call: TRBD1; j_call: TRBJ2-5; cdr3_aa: CASSLGLGGGETQYF; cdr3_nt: TGTGCCAGCAGTTTGGGGCTAGGGGGCGGAGAGACCCAGTACTTC
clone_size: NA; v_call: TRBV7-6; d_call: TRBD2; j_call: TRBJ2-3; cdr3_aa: CASSPVASGAGDTQYF; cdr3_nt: TGTGCCAGCAGCCCAGTTGCTAGCGGGGCCGGGGATACGCAGTATTTT
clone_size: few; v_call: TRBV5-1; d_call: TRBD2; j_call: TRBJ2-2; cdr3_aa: CASSLVGLAGGRVTGELFF; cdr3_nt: TGCGCCAGCAGCTTGGTCGGACTAGCGGGGGGGCGCGTCACCGGGGAGCTGTTTTTT
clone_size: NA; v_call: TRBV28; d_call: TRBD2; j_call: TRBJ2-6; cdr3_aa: CASGGGPRSGANVLTF; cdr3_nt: TGTGCCAGCGGCGGGGGGCCCCGCTCTGGGGCCAACGTCCTGACTTTC
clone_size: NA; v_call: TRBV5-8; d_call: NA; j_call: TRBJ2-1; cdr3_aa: CASSLGGYNEQFF; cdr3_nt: TGTGCCAGCAGCTTGGGGGGCTACAATGAGCAGTTCTTC
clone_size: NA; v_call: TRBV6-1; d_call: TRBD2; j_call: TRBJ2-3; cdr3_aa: CASTRTSGPRDTQYF; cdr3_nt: TGTGCCAGCACCCGGACTAGCGGCCCGAGGGATACGCAGTATTTT
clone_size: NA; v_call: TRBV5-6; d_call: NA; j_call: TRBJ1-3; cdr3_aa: CASSLAPGARNTIYF; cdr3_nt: TGTGCCAGCAGCTTGGCCCCAGGAGCTAGAAACACCATATATTTT
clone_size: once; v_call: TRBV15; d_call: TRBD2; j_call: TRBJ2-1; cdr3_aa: CATSREASGRANEQFF; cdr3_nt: TGTGCCACCAGCAGGGAAGCTAGCGGGAGGGCCAATGAGCAGTTCTTC
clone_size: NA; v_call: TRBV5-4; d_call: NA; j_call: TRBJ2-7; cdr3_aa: CASSDKGRGYEQYF; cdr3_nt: TGTGCCAGCAGCGACAAGGGACGGGGCTACGAGCAGTACTTC
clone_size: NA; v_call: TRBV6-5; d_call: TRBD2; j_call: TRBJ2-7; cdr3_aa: CASSGLAGVYEQYF; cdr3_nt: TGTGCCAGCAGCGGACTAGCGGGAGTCTACGAGCAGTACTTC
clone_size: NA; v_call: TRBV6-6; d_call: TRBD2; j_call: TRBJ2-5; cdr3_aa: CASSYELARETQYF; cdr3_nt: TGTGCCAGCAGTTACGAACTAGCGAGGGAGACCCAGTACTTC
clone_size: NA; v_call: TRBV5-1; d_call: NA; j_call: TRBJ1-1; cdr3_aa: CASSEQGAGNTEAFF; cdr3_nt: TGCGCCAGCAGCGAGCAGGGAGCGGGGAACACTGAAGCTTTCTTT
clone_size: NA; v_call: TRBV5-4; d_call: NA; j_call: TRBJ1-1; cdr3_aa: CASSFSRGDTEAFF; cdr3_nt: TGTGCCAGCAGCTTCTCCAGAGGGGACACTGAAGCTTTCTTT
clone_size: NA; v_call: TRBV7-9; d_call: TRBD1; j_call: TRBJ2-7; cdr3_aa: CASSSFGQGTSYEQYF; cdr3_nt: TGTGCCAGCAGCTCCTTCGGACAGGGGACCTCCTACGAGCAGTACTTC
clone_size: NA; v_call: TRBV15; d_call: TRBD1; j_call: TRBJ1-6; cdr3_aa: CATSRGDRGLRDLHF; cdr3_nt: TGTGCCACCAGCAGAGGGGACAGGGGCCTGAGAGACCTCCACTTT
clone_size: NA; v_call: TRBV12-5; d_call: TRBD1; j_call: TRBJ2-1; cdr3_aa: CASGSGQGRNEQFF; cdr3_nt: TGTGCTAGTGGTTCGGGACAGGGCCGAAATGAGCAGTTCTTC
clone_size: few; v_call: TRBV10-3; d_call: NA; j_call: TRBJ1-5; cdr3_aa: CAISESEALNQPQHF; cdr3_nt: TGTGCCATCAGTGAGTCGGAGGCCCTCAATCAGCCCCAGCATTTT
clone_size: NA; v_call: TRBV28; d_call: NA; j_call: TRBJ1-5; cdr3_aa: CASSPNGNQPQHF; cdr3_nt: TGTGCCAGCAGTCCAAACGGCAATCAGCCCCAGCATTTT
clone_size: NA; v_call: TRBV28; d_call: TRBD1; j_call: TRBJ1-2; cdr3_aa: CASSTSRGTVLYGYTF; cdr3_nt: TGTGCCAGCAGTACCTCGCGGGGGACAGTGCTATATGGCTACACCTTC
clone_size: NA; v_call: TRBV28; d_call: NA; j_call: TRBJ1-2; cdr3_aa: CASMGTSNYGYTF; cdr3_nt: TGTGCCAGCATGGGTACTTCTAACTATGGCTACACCTTC
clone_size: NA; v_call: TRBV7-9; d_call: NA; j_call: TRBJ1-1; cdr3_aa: CASSTGRTPEAFF; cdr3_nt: TGTGCCAGCAGTACCGGCCGGACACCTGAAGCTTTCTTT
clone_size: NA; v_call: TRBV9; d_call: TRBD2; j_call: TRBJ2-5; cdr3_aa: CASSLGLAGGWETQYF; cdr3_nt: TGTGCCAGCAGCCTGGGACTAGCGGGGGGCTGGGAGACCCAGTACTTC
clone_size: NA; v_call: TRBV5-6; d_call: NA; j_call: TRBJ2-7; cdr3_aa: CASSWGGGTLSYEQYF; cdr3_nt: TGTGCCAGCAGCTGGGGAGGGGGGACACTATCCTACGAGCAGTACTTC